The 8 T cell receptor beta chains presented below share a single source sample, sequenced in a study of beta chain features in type 1 diabetes. What was sequenced were expressed TCRB transcripts, since all of the isolated RNA had been reverse transcribed. The method was immunoSEQ multiplex PCR; TCRdb's version includes in-frame clones alone and lacks a portion of them. The table records more than 100,000 clones, 25% to 30% of them present only once. Study-wide results and limits: All four CD4+ subsets from Type 1 diabetes patients carried moderately but significantly shorter TCRB CDR3s.

For these TCRs, the target antigens are not known. The sequenced sample consisted of central memory CD4+ T cells from blood. These receptor sequences come from a woman between 18 and 29 years old with type 1 diabetes.

The V gene is TRBV5-1, the J gene TRBJ2-1; 8 bases match TRBD2. CDR3 length equals 13 residues. Germline V gene lookup returns CDR1 SGHRS and CDR2 YFSETQ. J was trimmed by 10 bases and V by 5 bases; bases with no gene match: 8. The DNA of the CDR3 is TGCGCCAGCAGTTTGCGGGAGGCCATCGAGCAGTTCTTC. Translation gives CASSLREAIEQFF.

V gene TRBV19 combines with J gene TRBJ2-6, with a tentative D call TRBD1 (5 bases). Trimming left V 4 bases short and J 0 bases short, with 7 bases between. Germline CDR1 and CDR2: LNHDA and SQIVND (reference sequence). CDR3 size: 15 residues. The CDR3 DNA sequence: TGTGCCAGTAGTACAGACAGCTCTGGGGCCAACGTCCTGACTTTC. Amino acids: CASSTDSSGANVLTF.

This chain connects TRBV7-9 to TRBJ1-2; TRBD1 matches at 8 bases. V lost 5 bases to trimming and J lost 4 bases; unmatched junction nucleotides: 3. Germline V gene sequence: CDR1 SEHNR, CDR2 FQNEAQ (reference sequence). This CDR3 contains 13 residues. In nucleotides, the CDR3 is TGTGCCAGCAGCGGAACAGGGGGCTATGGCTACACCTTC. Amino acid sequence: CASSGTGGYGYTF.

This clone was observed a handful of times. The chain uses TRBV19 and TRBJ2-3, with D maybe TRBD2 (6 bases). This CDR3 comprises 15 residues. CDR1 LNHDA and CDR2 SQIVND come from the germline V gene (reference sequence). Trimming removed 7 bases from V and 1 base from J, with 15 bases in between. The CDR3 bases are TGTGCCAGTAAGAGAGCTAGCGCGGGCACAGATACGCAGTATTTT. It is translated as CASKRASAGTDTQYF.

In its sample, this clone was seen a few times. The chain couples TRBV7-2 to TRBJ1-5; 7 bases agree with TRBD1. The CDR3 is made up of 14 amino acids. J was trimmed by 4 bases and V by 6 bases; bases with no gene match: 6. From germline, CDR1 is SGHTA and CDR2 FQGNSA. CDR3 amino acids: CASSSGQKNQPQHF. Here the CDR3 DNA reads TGTGCCAGCAGTTCGGGACAGAAGAATCAGCCCCAGCATTTT.

A few counts support this clone. The chain has TRBV9 and TRBJ2-3; D perhaps matches TRBD1 (6 bases). CDR3 length: 14 amino acids. V shed 4 bases and J shed 6 bases, with 15 bases lying between them. In germline, CDR1 is SGDLS, CDR2 YYNGEE. The CDR3 coding sequence is TGTGCCAGCAGCTCAGGGGACCTGAGGGATACGCAGTATTTT. Amino acids: CASSSGDLRDTQYF.

In its sample, this clone was seen a few times. The V call is TRBV19, the J call TRBJ2-2, with D possibly being TRBD2 (5 bases). CDR3 length equals 11 residues. The V end lost 5 bases, the J end lost 7 bases, and 5 bases lay between the germline ends. Germline CDR1 and CDR2: LNHDA and SQIVND (reference sequence). The CDR3 is CASSDYGELFF. CDR3 nucleotide sequence: TGTGCCAGTAGTGACTACGGGGAGCTGTTTTTT.

This clone has only a few counts. The chain links TRBV28 to TRBJ1-2; TRBD1 agrees at 8 bases. This CDR3 is 15 amino acids long. Germline V lookup: CDR1 MDHEN, CDR2 SYDVKM. Trimming removed 10 bases from V and 8 bases from J; junction bases left unmatched: 18. CDR3 DNA: TGTGCCACCGTCATTCAGGGGGCGCGGAGGCAGGGCTACACCTTC. Amino acids: CATVIQGARRQGYTF.